These T cell receptor beta chains were read from a single sample in a study of Graves' ophthalmopathy and Graves' hyperthyroidism. Via MiXCR, TCRdb re-called the multiplex PCR reads, giving one row per CDR3 protein. The profile covers 300,000 or so distinct CDR3 sequences, with roughly a sixth appearing a single time and roughly 12% taken by the ten largest. The specimen sequenced was peripheral blood. All receptors come from an adult man with Graves' ophthalmopathy. Both conserved end residues are part of each CDR3. The order of the fields is J gene, CDR3 length, clone size, D gene, V gene, CDR3 protein, CDR3 DNA. A D gene is named only where the DNA matches it firmly. Size values are once, few and many counts, or a class for expanded clones, and some rows have none.

j_gene: TRBJ2-5; len: 16; abundance: many; d_gene: TRBD2; v_gene: TRBV20-1; CDR3aa: CSAQTTSGGDMETQYF; CDR3nt: TGCAGTGCCCAAACCACTAGCGGGGGGGATATGGAGACCCAGTACTTC
j_gene: TRBJ2-2; len: 18; abundance: many; d_gene: TRBD2; v_gene: TRBV10-3; CDR3aa: CAISEPGTSGRGTGELFF; CDR3nt: TGTGCCATCAGTGAACCCGGGACTAGCGGGAGAGGCACCGGGGAGCTGTTTTTT
j_gene: TRBJ1-1; len: 14; abundance: many; d_gene: TRBD1; v_gene: TRBV12-3/TRBV12-4; CDR3aa: CASSFRQGAAEAFF; CDR3nt: TGTGCCAGCAGTTTTCGGCAGGGGGCGGCTGAAGCTTTCTTT
j_gene: TRBJ1-1; len: 13; abundance: many; d_gene: .; v_gene: TRBV6-5; CDR3aa: CASTTQGGTEAFF; CDR3nt: TGTGCCAGCACCACACAGGGAGGCACTGAAGCTTTCTTT
j_gene: TRBJ2-7; len: 14; abundance: few; d_gene: .; v_gene: TRBV2; CDR3aa: CASSGELGSYEQYF; CDR3nt: TGTGCCAGCAGTGGGGAACTGGGCTCCTACGAGCAGTACTTC
j_gene: TRBJ2-4; len: 15; abundance: .; d_gene: .; v_gene: TRBV7-2; CDR3aa: CASSQSGVAKNIQYF; CDR3nt: TGTGCCAGCAGCCAAAGTGGGGTAGCCAAAAACATTCAGTACTTC
j_gene: TRBJ2-5; len: 14; abundance: .; d_gene: .; v_gene: TRBV6-1; CDR3aa: CASSPSGLRETQYF; CDR3nt: TGTGCCAGCAGCCCAAGCGGCCTGAGGGAGACCCAGTACTTC
j_gene: TRBJ2-4; len: 16; abundance: many; d_gene: TRBD2; v_gene: TRBV6-1; CDR3aa: CASSERPGGGENIQYF; CDR3nt: TGTGCCAGCAGTGAACGGCCCGGGGGGGGGGAAAACATTCAGTACTTC
j_gene: TRBJ2-6; len: 16; abundance: many; d_gene: .; v_gene: TRBV4-1; CDR3aa: CASSRNTAAGANVLTF; CDR3nt: TGCGCCAGCAGCCGAAACACTGCCGCTGGGGCCAACGTCCTGACTTTC
j_gene: TRBJ1-3; len: 16; abundance: .; d_gene: .; v_gene: TRBV18; CDR3aa: CASSPRDIGSGNTIYF; CDR3nt: TGTGCCAGCTCACCCCGGGACATCGGCTCTGGAAACACCATATATTTT
j_gene: TRBJ2-7; len: 12; abundance: many; d_gene: .; v_gene: TRBV7-9; CDR3aa: CASSEQYGEQYF; CDR3nt: TGTGCCAGCAGCGAACAGTATGGCGAGCAGTACTTC
j_gene: TRBJ2-2; len: 15; abundance: many; d_gene: .; v_gene: TRBV7-9; CDR3aa: CASSLGDRATGELFF; CDR3nt: TGTGCCAGCAGCTTAGGTGACAGAGCCACCGGGGAGCTGTTTTTT
j_gene: TRBJ2-7; len: 16; abundance: many; d_gene: .; v_gene: TRBV6-1; CDR3aa: CASRATTGTTVYEQYF; CDR3nt: TGTGCCAGCAGAGCTACGACTGGGACGACTGTATACGAGCAGTACTTC
j_gene: TRBJ2-7; len: 15; abundance: many; d_gene: TRBD1; v_gene: TRBV2; CDR3aa: CASSERQGPSYEQYF; CDR3nt: TGTGCCAGCAGTGAGAGACAGGGGCCCTCCTACGAGCAGTACTTC
j_gene: TRBJ2-7; len: 15; abundance: .; d_gene: TRBD1; v_gene: TRBV12-3/TRBV12-4; CDR3aa: CASSITGTGYYEQYF; CDR3nt: TGTGCCAGCAGTATAACCGGGACAGGCTATTACGAGCAGTACTTC
j_gene: TRBJ1-5; len: 13; abundance: .; d_gene: .; v_gene: TRBV11-2; CDR3aa: CASRAQNNQPQHF; CDR3nt: TGTGCCAGCCGGGCTCAGAACAATCAGCCCCAGCATTTT
j_gene: TRBJ1-5; len: 15; abundance: many; d_gene: TRBD1; v_gene: TRBV6-2/TRBV6-3; CDR3aa: CATTGLQGTVKPQHF; CDR3nt: TGTGCCACCACCGGACTCCAGGGGACAGTGAAGCCCCAGCATTTT
j_gene: TRBJ1-2; len: 17; abundance: .; d_gene: TRBD1; v_gene: TRBV3-1; CDR3aa: CASRPDRGPQNDYGYTF; CDR3nt: TGTGCCAGCAGACCCGACAGGGGGCCTCAGAACGACTATGGCTACACCTTC
j_gene: TRBJ1-5; len: 13; abundance: many; d_gene: .; v_gene: TRBV25-1; CDR3aa: CASSGQGVGPQHF; CDR3nt: TGTGCCAGCAGCGGTCAGGGTGTAGGGCCCCAGCATTTT
j_gene: TRBJ2-2; len: 15; abundance: .; d_gene: TRBD1; v_gene: TRBV24-1; CDR3aa: CATSDGQGTNGELFF; CDR3nt: TGTGCCACCAGTGACGGACAGGGGACAAACGGGGAGCTGTTTTTT
j_gene: TRBJ2-7; len: 14; abundance: many; d_gene: .; v_gene: TRBV2; CDR3aa: CASKSDRSSYEQYF; CDR3nt: TGTGCCAGCAAGAGTGACAGAAGCTCCTACGAGCAGTACTTC
j_gene: TRBJ2-5; len: 16; abundance: many; d_gene: TRBD2; v_gene: TRBV12-3/TRBV12-4; CDR3aa: CASSFPVAGGGETQYF; CDR3nt: TGTGCCAGCAGTTTTCCGGTGGCGGGAGGGGGGGAGACCCAGTACTTC
j_gene: TRBJ1-1; len: 16; abundance: .; d_gene: .; v_gene: TRBV12-3/TRBV12-4; CDR3aa: CASTVRPGRRNTEAFF; CDR3nt: TGTGCCAGCACCGTCCGACCGGGACGGAGGAACACTGAAGCTTTCTTT
j_gene: TRBJ1-1; len: 14; abundance: .; d_gene: .; v_gene: TRBV12-3/TRBV12-4; CDR3aa: CASSRKHSGAEAFF; CDR3nt: TGTGCCAGCAGCCGTAAGCATTCCGGCGCTGAAGCTTTCTTT
j_gene: TRBJ2-5; len: 13; abundance: many; d_gene: .; v_gene: TRBV2; CDR3aa: CASSRDSGKTQYF; CDR3nt: TGTGCCAGCAGTCGGGACTCCGGAAAGACCCAGTACTTC
j_gene: TRBJ1-2; len: 12; abundance: many; d_gene: .; v_gene: TRBV30; CDR3aa: CAWTRGGRGYTF; CDR3nt: TGTGCCTGGACCCGAGGAGGGCGCGGCTACACCTTC
j_gene: TRBJ2-7; len: 11; abundance: many; d_gene: .; v_gene: TRBV28; CDR3aa: CASRDIYEQYF; CDR3nt: TGTGCCAGCAGGGACATCTACGAGCAGTACTTC
j_gene: TRBJ1-1; len: 14; abundance: many; d_gene: .; v_gene: TRBV30; CDR3aa: CAWIGGFGGTEAFF; CDR3nt: TGTGCCTGGATAGGGGGTTTCGGTGGCACTGAAGCTTTCTTT
j_gene: TRBJ1-1; len: 16; abundance: many; d_gene: .; v_gene: TRBV7-2; CDR3aa: CASSLAFFSGRLEAFF; CDR3nt: TGTGCCAGCAGCTTAGCATTCTTTTCGGGGCGCCTGGAAGCTTTCTTT
j_gene: TRBJ2-7; len: 16; abundance: many; d_gene: TRBD1; v_gene: TRBV11-3; CDR3aa: CASSLGRDRGRYEQYF; CDR3nt: TGTGCCAGCAGCTTAGGAAGGGACAGGGGGCGGTACGAGCAGTACTTC
j_gene: TRBJ2-7; len: 13; abundance: once; d_gene: .; v_gene: TRBV20-1; CDR3aa: CSASNRARHEQYF; CDR3nt: TGCAGTGCTAGTAACAGGGCCCGCCACGAGCAGTACTTC
j_gene: TRBJ2-5; len: 13; abundance: many; d_gene: .; v_gene: TRBV5-1; CDR3aa: CATSDSLRETQYF; CDR3nt: TGCGCCACTTCGGACAGCCTAAGAGAGACCCAGTACTTC
j_gene: TRBJ1-6; len: 17; abundance: many; d_gene: .; v_gene: TRBV9; CDR3aa: CASSTFSRGGPNSPLHF; CDR3nt: TGTGCCAGCAGCACCTTTAGCCGGGGTGGACCTAATTCACCCCTCCACTTT
j_gene: TRBJ2-5; len: 15; abundance: many; d_gene: .; v_gene: TRBV24-1; CDR3aa: CATSDLRGNEKTQYF; CDR3nt: TGTGCCACCAGTGATTTGCGGGGGAATGAAAAGACCCAGTACTTC
j_gene: TRBJ1-1; len: 14; abundance: .; d_gene: .; v_gene: TRBV7-8; CDR3aa: CASSLRTLNTEAFF; CDR3nt: TGTGCCAGCAGCTTGAGGACACTTAACACTGAAGCTTTCTTT
j_gene: TRBJ2-7; len: 14; abundance: many; d_gene: TRBD1; v_gene: TRBV27; CDR3aa: CASSRGQGHYEQYF; CDR3nt: TGTGCCAGCAGTCGTGGACAGGGCCACTACGAGCAGTACTTC
j_gene: TRBJ2-7; len: 12; abundance: many; d_gene: .; v_gene: TRBV3-1; CDR3aa: CASSQEPYEQYF; CDR3nt: TGTGCCAGCAGCCAAGAACCCTACGAGCAGTACTTC